Below, 23 T cell receptor beta chains from the same sample are listed, as sequenced in a study of CD8+ T cells in alopecia areata. Reverse transcribed after extraction, RNA yielded cDNA as the sequencing template. TCRdb's copy holds only in-frame clones and misses some; the assay was immunoSEQ multiplex PCR. Of under 25,000 clones listed, around 50% are singletons. Described treatment: oral pan-JAK inhibitor, 5-10 mg twice daily. Peripheral blood, together with lesional scalp punch biopsies, was collected from alopecia areata patients. Sequenced material: skin, taken at week 4, from a patient treated with tofacitinib. All receptors derive from a human donor with alopecia areata.

This clone was detected only a few times. This chain connects TRBV6-5 to TRBJ1-1; D uncertain. The CDR3 is 16 residues long. Trimming took off 3 bases at V and 2 bases at J, with 16 bases between the two ends. Per the germline V gene, CDR1 is MNHEY and CDR2 is SVGAGI. The CDR3 nucleotides are TGTGCCAGCAGTTATTCCCGAGGCGCAACCAACACTGAAGCTTTCTTT. Amino acids: CASSYSRGATNTEAFF.

J is TRBJ2-7 and V is TRBV28, with 8 nucleotides matching TRBD1. This CDR3 has 13 amino acids. V shed 8 bases and J 7 bases; nucleotides not matched to a gene: 10. CDR1 is MDHEN and CDR2 is SYDVKM in the germline V gene. The CDR3 here is CASSYHTGGEQYF. CDR3 nucleotides: TGTGCCAGCTCGTACCACACAGGGGGTGAGCAGTACTTC.

V usage is TRBV6-6 and J usage is TRBJ2-7, with D unclear. CDR3 length: 13 amino acids. Germline V gene data show CDR1 as MNHNY and CDR2 as SVGAGI (reference sequence). V was pared by 2 bases and J by 0 bases, with 5 bases between. CDR3 residues: CASSYGISYEQYF. In DNA, the CDR3 is TGTGCCAGCAGTTACGGCATCTCCTACGAGCAGTACTTC.

The chain recombines TRBV7-2 with TRBJ2-7; the D is unclear. The CDR3 has 12 amino acids. The germline V gene encodes CDR1 SGHTA and CDR2 FQGNSA. V lost 5 bases and J lost 1, with 6 bases in between. The CDR3: CASSRVSYEQYF. Here the CDR3 DNA reads TGTGCCAGCAGCCGGGTGTCCTACGAGCAGTACTTC.

This clone has a handful of counts. The chain combines TRBV5-1 with TRBJ2-1, with D possibly being TRBD1 (6 bases). This CDR3 region has 14 residues. Germline V gene sequence: CDR1 SGHRS, CDR2 YFSETQ. V lost 0 bases, J lost 5 bases, and 9 bases lay in between. The CDR3 is CASSLGGLNNEQFF. CDR3 nucleotide sequence: TGCGCCAGCAGCTTGGGGGGGCTTAACAATGAGCAGTTCTTC. Based on the CDR3 plus reference TRBV5-1 and TRBJ2-1, the full variable domain is KAGVTQTPRYLIKTRGQQVTLSCSPISGHRSVSWYQQTPGQGLQFLFEYFSETQRNKGNFPGRFSGRQFSNSRSEMNVSTLELGDSALYLCASSLGGLNNEQFFGPGTRLTVL.

J is TRBJ1-1 and V is TRBV30; D not certain. The CDR3 spans 13 residues. V was cut by 1 base and J by 1 base, with 7 bases left in between. Germline V CDR1 and CDR2: GTSNPN, SVGIG (reference sequence). The CDR3 DNA is TGTGCCTGGAGTGGACGGTCGAACACTGAAGCTTTCTTT. It encodes CAWSGRSNTEAFF.

J is TRBJ1-1 and V is TRBV12-5, with 7 bases aligning to TRBD1. This CDR3 has 16 residues. Germline V gene data show CDR1 as LGHNT and CDR2 as FRNRAP. V was pared by 6 bases and J by 3 bases, with 13 bases of the junction left unmatched. The CDR3 spells CASGEGTVALDTEAFF. Written as DNA, the CDR3 is TGTGCTAGTGGCGAGGGGACAGTAGCTTTGGACACTGAAGCTTTCTTT.

The chain carries TRBV11-2 and TRBJ1-1, with D perhaps TRBD1 (5 bases). V gave up 1 base and J gave up 1 base, with 13 bases separating them. Germline V gene data show CDR1 as SGHAT and CDR2 as FQNNGV. The CDR3 covers 16 residues. CDR3 coding DNA: TGTGCCAGCAGCTTAGGGGGGTGGGATAGGAACACTGAAGCTTTCTTT. Encoded protein: CASSLGGWDRNTEAFF.

This sequence joins TRBV19 and TRBJ1-5; no clear D. Looked up from germline, CDR1 is LNHDA and CDR2 is SQIVND (reference sequence). V lost 3 bases and J 1 base, leaving 13 bases between the germline ends. The CDR3 has 16 amino acids. The CDR3 sequence: CASSIDTVSSNQPQHF. CDR3 bases: TGTGCCAGTAGTATTGACACCGTTAGCAGCAATCAGCCCCAGCATTTT.

The V call is TRBV5-4, the J call TRBJ2-7, with a possible D match to TRBD1 (6 bases). This CDR3 is built from 13 residues. V was trimmed by 0 bases and J by 4 bases, leaving 8 bases between them. Per the germline V gene, CDR1 is SGHNT and CDR2 is YYREEE (reference sequence). This chain's CDR3 is CASSLDRVYEQYF. The CDR3 nucleotides are TGTGCCAGCAGCTTGGACAGGGTATACGAGCAGTACTTC.

J is TRBJ2-2 and V is TRBV6-1, with 7 bases fitting TRBD1. Germline lookup yields CDR1 MNHNS and CDR2 SASEGT. Trimming took 3 bases from V and 0 from J; bases not matched to a gene: 10. The CDR3 loop spans 18 amino acids. This chain's CDR3 is CASSERIQTGTNTGELFF. The CDR3 DNA is TGTGCCAGCAGTGAGCGGATACAGACAGGGACGAACACCGGGGAGCTGTTTTTT.

V gene TRBV29-1 combines with J gene TRBJ1-1; 8 nucleotides line up with TRBD1. The CDR3 sequence is 13 residues long. Germline V lookup: CDR1 SQVTM, CDR2 ANQGSEA. Trimming at V came to 5 bases and at J to 11 bases, leaving 13 bases not matched to a gene. CDR3 protein: CSVFEPSDRVAFF. Written as DNA, the CDR3 is TGCAGCGTTTTTGAGCCTTCGGACAGGGTGGCTTTCTTT.

This clone was observed a handful of times. The chain uses TRBV2 and TRBJ1-1; possible D gene TRBD1, 5 bases. The V gene lost 7 bases and the J gene lost 8 bases, with 14 bases spanning the gap. This CDR3 spans 12 amino acids. The germline CDR1 and CDR2 sequences are SNHLY and FYNNEI. CDR3 in DNA: TGTGCCAGCACGGTCCGGGGCAGCGAAGCTTTCTTT. Amino acids: CASTVRGSEAFF.

This clone was found a few times. The chain carries TRBV28 and TRBJ1-1, with D unresolved. Trimming took 6 bases from V and 0 from J, leaving 11 bases between them. CDR1 MDHEN and CDR2 SYDVKM come from the germline V gene. The CDR3 runs 14 residues. Here the CDR3 reads CASSWIYMNTEAFF. The CDR3 DNA reads as TGTGCCAGCAGCTGGATATACATGAACACTGAAGCTTTCTTT.

The genes are TRBV7-9 and TRBJ2-2, with D tentatively TRBD1 (6 bases). The germline V gene has CDR1 SEHNR and CDR2 FQNEAQ (reference sequence). V dropped 5 bases and J dropped 5 bases, with 15 bases sitting between them. CDR3 length equals 15 residues. CDR3 amino acids: CASSLSGTQTGELFF. CDR3 sequence (DNA): TGTGCCAGCAGCCTATCCGGGACACAGACCGGGGAGCTGTTTTTT.

CDR3 protein: CAGGTGAGELFF. DNA of the CDR3: TGTGCCGGAGGGACAGGGGCCGGGGAGCTGTTTTTT. The rearrangement joins TRBV2 to TRBJ2-2; 10 bases agree with TRBD1. This CDR3 region has 12 residues. Germline V CDR1 and CDR2: SNHLY, FYNNEI. The V gene end was trimmed by 11 bases and the J gene end by 6 bases; junction bases not matched to a gene: 3.

This clone was counted once. V gene TRBV2 combines with J gene TRBJ1-2; D is ambiguous. Germline V lookup: CDR1 SNHLY, CDR2 FYNNEI. The CDR3 spans 11 residues. Trimming pared 7 bases from V and 10 bases from J, leaving 13 bases between. The CDR3 sequence: CASTSNRIYTF. The CDR3 coding sequence is TGTGCCAGCACTAGTAATAGGATCTACACCTTC.

This chain joins TRBV9 and TRBJ1-4; the D is unclear. The ends were cut back, 4 bases at V and 3 bases at J, with 7 bases in the middle. The CDR3 length is 13 residues. Looked up from germline, CDR1 is SGDLS and CDR2 is YYNGEE. CDR3 bases: TGTGCCAGCAGCCCCGGTCCTAATGAAAAACTGTTTTTT. Its translation is CASSPGPNEKLFF.

The rearrangement links TRBV30 to TRBJ1-4, with TRBD1 as a possible D gene (5 bases). Germline CDR1 GTSNPN, CDR2 SVGIG (reference sequence). Trimming took 5 bases from V and 16 from J, leaving 17 bases between them. The CDR3 is 11 residues long. The CDR3 nucleotides read TGTGCCTGGTTGAGGGGCCCGTCCTGGTTTTTT. The encoded protein is CAWLRGPSWFF.

This chain links TRBV30 with TRBJ1-5, with D possibly being TRBD1 (5 bases). This CDR3 contains 13 residues. V was trimmed by 0 bases and J by 2 bases, leaving 5 bases between them. Germline loops: CDR1 GTSNPN, CDR2 SVGIG (reference sequence). CDR3 coding DNA: TGTGCCTGGAGTGTACAGGGCAATCAGCCCCAGCATTTT. Translation gives CAWSVQGNQPQHF.

On this clone: The sample contains more than one DNA sequence encoding this CDR3. The chain is built from TRBV5-1 and TRBJ2-7; TRBD2 aligns across 9 bases. This CDR3 has 15 amino acids. The V segment lost 5 bases and the J segment 2 bases; nucleotides outside the gene matches: 8. Germline CDR1 and CDR2: SGHRS and YFSETQ. As DNA, the CDR3 is TGCGCCAGCAGGGGAGGCGGGGGGGGGCCCTACGAGCAGTACTTC. This codes for CASRGGGGGPYEQYF.

V gene TRBV7-9 combines with J gene TRBJ2-7, with 8 nucleotides matching TRBD2. The CDR3 spans 15 residues. Looked up from germline, CDR1 is SEHNR and CDR2 is FQNEAQ (reference sequence). V gave up 8 bases and J gave up 5 bases; unmatched junction bases: 14. The CDR3 DNA sequence: TGTGCCAGCTACCCGCCGCCAGCGGGGGACCACGAGCAGTACTTC. Translated, it gives CASYPPPAGDHEQYF.

The genes are TRBV10-2 and TRBJ1-5; 9 bases align to TRBD1. Germline V gene sequence: CDR1 WSHSY, CDR2 SAAADI. CDR3 size: 18 residues. With V trimmed by 6 bases and J by 4 bases, 16 bases remained unmatched. This CDR3 reads CASRATDRGEMTNQPQHF. As DNA, the CDR3 is TGCGCCAGCAGGGCAACGGACAGGGGAGAAATGACAAATCAGCCCCAGCATTTT.